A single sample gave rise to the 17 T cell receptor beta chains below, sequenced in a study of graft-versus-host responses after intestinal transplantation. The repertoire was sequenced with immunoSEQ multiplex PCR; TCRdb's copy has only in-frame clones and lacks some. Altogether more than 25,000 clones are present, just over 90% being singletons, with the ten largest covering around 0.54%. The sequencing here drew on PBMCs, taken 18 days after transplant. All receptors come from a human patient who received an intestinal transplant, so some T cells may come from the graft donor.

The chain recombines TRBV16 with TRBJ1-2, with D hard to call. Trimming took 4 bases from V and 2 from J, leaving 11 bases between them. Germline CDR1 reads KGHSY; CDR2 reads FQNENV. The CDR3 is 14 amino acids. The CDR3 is CASSLFLGNYGYTF. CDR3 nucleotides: TGTGCCAGCAGCCTATTTCTCGGGAACTATGGCTACACCTTC.

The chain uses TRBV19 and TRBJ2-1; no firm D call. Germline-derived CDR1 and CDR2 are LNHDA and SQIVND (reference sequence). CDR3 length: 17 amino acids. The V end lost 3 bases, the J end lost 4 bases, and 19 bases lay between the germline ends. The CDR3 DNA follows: TGTGCCAGTAGTATCTCCCTTTGGGGTCGAGATTACAATGAGCAGTTCTTC. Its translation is CASSISLWGRDYNEQFF.

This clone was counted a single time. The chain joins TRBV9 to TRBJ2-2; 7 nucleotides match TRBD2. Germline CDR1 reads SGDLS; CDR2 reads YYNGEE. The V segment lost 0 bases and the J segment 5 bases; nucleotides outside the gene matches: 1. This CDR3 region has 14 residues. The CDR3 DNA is TGTGCCAGCAGCGTAGGGGGACTAACCGGGGAGCTGTTTTTT. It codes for CASSVGGLTGELFF. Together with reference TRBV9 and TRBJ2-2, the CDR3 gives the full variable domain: DSGVTQTPKHLITATGQRVTLRCSPRSGDLSVYWYQQSLDQGLQFLIQYYNGEERAKGNILERFSAQQFPDLHSELNLSSLELGDSALYFCASSVGGLTGELFFGEGSRLTVL.

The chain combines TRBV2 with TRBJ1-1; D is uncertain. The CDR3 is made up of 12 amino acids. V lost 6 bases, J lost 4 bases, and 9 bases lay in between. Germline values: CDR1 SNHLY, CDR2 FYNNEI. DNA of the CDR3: TGTGCCAGCAGGCCTTCATCCACTGAAGCTTTCTTT. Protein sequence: CASRPSSTEAFF.

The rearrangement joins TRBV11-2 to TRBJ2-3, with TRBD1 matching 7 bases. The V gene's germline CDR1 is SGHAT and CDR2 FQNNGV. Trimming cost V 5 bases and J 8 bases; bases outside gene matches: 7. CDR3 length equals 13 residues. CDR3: CASSRQGRGTQYF. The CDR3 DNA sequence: TGTGCCAGCAGCCGACAGGGCCGGGGTACGCAGTATTTT.

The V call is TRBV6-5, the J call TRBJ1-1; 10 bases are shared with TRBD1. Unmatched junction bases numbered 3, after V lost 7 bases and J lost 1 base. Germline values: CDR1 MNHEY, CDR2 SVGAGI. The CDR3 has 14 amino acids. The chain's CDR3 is CASKGQGTNTEAFF. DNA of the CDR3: TGTGCCAGCAAGGGACAGGGGACGAACACTGAAGCTTTCTTT.

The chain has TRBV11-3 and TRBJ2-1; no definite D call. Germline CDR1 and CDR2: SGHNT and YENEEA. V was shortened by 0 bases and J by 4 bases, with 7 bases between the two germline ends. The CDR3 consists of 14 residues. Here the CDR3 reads CASSLDLVYNEQFF. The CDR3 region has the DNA TGTGCCAGCAGCTTAGATCTCGTATACAATGAGCAGTTCTTC.

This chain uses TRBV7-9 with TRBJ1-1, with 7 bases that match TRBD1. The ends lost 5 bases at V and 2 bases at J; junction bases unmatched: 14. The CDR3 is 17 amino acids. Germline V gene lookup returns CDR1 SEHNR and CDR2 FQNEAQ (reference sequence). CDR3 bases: TGTGCCAGCAGCCCAATGCAGGGGGAGACAGTAAACACTGAAGCTTTCTTT. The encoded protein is CASSPMQGETVNTEAFF.

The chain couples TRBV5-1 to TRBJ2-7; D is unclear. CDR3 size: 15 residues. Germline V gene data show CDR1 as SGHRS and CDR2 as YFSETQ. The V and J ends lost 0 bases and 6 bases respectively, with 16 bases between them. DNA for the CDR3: TGCGCCAGCAGCTTGGCGTCAGGCGTCGGTTCCGAGCAGTACTTC. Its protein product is CASSLASGVGSEQYF.

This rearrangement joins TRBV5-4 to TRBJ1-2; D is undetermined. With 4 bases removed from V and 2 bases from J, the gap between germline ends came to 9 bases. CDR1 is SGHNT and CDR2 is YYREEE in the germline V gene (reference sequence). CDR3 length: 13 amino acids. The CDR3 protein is CASSPQENYGYTF. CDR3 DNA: TGTGCCAGCAGCCCCCAGGAAAACTATGGCTACACCTTC.

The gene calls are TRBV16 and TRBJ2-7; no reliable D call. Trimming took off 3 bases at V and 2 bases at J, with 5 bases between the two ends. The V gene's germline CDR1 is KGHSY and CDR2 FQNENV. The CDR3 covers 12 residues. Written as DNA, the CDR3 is TGTGCCAGCAGCCAGGCTCCCTACGAGCAGTACTTC. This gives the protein CASSQAPYEQYF.

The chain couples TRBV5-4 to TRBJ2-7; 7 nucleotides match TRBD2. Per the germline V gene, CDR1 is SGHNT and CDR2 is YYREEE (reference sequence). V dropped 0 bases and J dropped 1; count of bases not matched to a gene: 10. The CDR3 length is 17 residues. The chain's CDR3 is CASSLDWGGDWSYEQYF. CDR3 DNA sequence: TGTGCCAGCAGCTTGGACTGGGGGGGAGATTGGTCCTACGAGCAGTACTTC.

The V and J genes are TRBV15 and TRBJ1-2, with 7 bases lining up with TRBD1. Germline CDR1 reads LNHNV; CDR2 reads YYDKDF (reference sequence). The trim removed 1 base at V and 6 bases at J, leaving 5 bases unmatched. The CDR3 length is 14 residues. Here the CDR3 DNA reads TGTGCCACCAGCAGAGGTCGGGACAGAAATGGCTACACCTTC. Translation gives CATSRGRDRNGYTF.

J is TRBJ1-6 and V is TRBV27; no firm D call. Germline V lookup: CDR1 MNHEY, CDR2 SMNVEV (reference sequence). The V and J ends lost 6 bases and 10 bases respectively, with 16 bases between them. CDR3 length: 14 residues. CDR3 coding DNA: TGTGCCAGCAGGGGCAAGGTACTGGGCTCACCCCTCCACTTT. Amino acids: CASRGKVLGSPLHF.

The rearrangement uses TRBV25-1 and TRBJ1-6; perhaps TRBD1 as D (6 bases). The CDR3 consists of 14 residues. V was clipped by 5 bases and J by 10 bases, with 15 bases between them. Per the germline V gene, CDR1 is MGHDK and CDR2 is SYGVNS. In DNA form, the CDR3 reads TGTGCCAGCAGTCCGACAGGATCACCATCACCCCTCCACTTT. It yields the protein CASSPTGSPSPLHF.

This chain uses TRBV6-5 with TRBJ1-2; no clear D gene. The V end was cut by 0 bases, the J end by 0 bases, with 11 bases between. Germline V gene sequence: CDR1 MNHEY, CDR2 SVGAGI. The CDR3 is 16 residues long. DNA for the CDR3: TGTGCCAGCAGTTACTCAACCGGATATTCTAACTATGGCTACACCTTC. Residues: CASSYSTGYSNYGYTF.

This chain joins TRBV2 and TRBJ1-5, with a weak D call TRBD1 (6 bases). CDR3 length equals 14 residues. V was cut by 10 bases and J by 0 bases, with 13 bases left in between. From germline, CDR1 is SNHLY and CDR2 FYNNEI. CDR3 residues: CAITGNPSNQPQHF. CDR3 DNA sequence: TGTGCCATCACAGGGAATCCTAGCAATCAGCCCCAGCATTTT.